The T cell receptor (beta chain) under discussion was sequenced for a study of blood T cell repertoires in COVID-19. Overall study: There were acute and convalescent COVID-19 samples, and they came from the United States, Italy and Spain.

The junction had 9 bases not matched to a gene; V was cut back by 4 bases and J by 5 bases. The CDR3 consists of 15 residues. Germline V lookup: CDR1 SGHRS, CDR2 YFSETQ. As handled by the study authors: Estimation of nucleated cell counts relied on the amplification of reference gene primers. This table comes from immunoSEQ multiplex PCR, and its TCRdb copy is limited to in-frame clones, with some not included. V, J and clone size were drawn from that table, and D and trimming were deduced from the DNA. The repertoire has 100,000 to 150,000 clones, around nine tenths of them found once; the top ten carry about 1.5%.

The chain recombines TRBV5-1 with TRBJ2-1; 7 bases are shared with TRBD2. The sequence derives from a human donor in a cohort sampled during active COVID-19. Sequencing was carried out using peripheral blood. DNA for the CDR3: TGCGCCAGCAGCCCCCTCGCGGGAGTTGACAATGAGCAGTTCTTC. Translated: CASSPLAGVDNEQFF.